Listed here are 18 T cell receptor beta chains from one sample, sequenced in a study of radiation and T cells in renal cell carcinoma. Data came from immunoSEQ multiplex PCR; TCRdb stores just in-frame clones and leaves some out. The table shows 130,000 or so clones, with nearly 90% occurring only once. This sample's time point: baseline pretreatment blood. The treatment denotes: 15 Gy SBRT to primary tumor, nephrectomy 4 weeks later. The sequencing used blood, collected from a patient whose treatment included radiotherapy and nephrectomy. These receptor sequences come from a woman between 50 and 59 years old with renal cell carcinoma.

This clone was counted a single time. This CDR3 reads CASSQESGVYNQPQHF. The CDR3, as DNA: TGCGCCAGCAGCCAAGAGTCAGGGGTGTACAATCAGCCCCAGCATTTT. The chain recombines TRBV4-3 with TRBJ1-5, with D possibly matching TRBD1 (6 bases). V was clipped by 0 bases and J by 3 bases, with 12 bases between them. The germline V gene encodes CDR1 LGHNA and CDR2 YSLEER. The CDR3 runs 16 residues.

About this clone itself: The junction differs from germline at one of its ends, possibly a read error. This chain joins TRBV7-7 and TRBJ2-5; the D is unclear. The CDR3 is made up of 13 amino acids. Germline CDR1 is SSHAT and CDR2 is FNYEAQ (reference sequence). The CDR3 sequence: CASSLVPKETQYF. The CDR3 DNA sequence: TGTGCTAGCAGCTTAGTCCCCAAAGAGACCCAGTACTTC.

The chain has TRBV5-6 and TRBJ2-7; the D call may be TRBD1 or TRBD2 (6 bases each). This CDR3 comprises 17 residues. The germline V and J ends were trimmed by 3 bases and 5 bases, with 24 bases remaining between them. The germline V gene encodes CDR1 SGHDT and CDR2 YYEEEE. The DNA for the CDR3 is TGTGCCAGCAGCTCGTTGATATCAGGGGAGGAGAAGGACGAGCAGTACTTC. As protein: CASSSLISGEEKDEQYF.

The V and J genes are TRBV5-1 and TRBJ2-3; D could derive from TRBD1 or TRBD2 (6 bases each). Per the germline V gene, CDR1 is SGHRS and CDR2 is YFSETQ. Between the trimmed V and J ends, which lost 4 bases and 6 bases, there was a span of 18 bases. The CDR3 loop spans 15 amino acids. In nucleotides, the CDR3 is TGCGCCAGCAGCCCCTCGGAGGGGGGTGGGGATACGCAGTATTTT. Protein product: CASSPSEGGGDTQYF.

The chain carries TRBV12-5 and TRBJ2-3, with D possibly TRBD2 on 6 matching bases. The germline CDR1 and CDR2 sequences are LGHNT and FRNRAP. Trimming pared 10 bases from V and 2 bases from J, leaving 19 bases between. This CDR3 comprises 15 residues. CDR3 in DNA: TGTGCTACATCCTCGGGGCGGGGATACACAGATACGCAGTATTTT. It translates to CATSSGRGYTDTQYF.

The chain joins TRBV9 to TRBJ1-2; 8 bases are a match to TRBD1. Per the germline V gene, CDR1 is SGDLS and CDR2 is YYNGEE. V lost 3 bases and J lost 4; bases outside the gene matches: 5. CDR3 size: 14 residues. DNA of the CDR3: TGTGCCAGCAGCGCAGAACAGGGGGGCTATGGCTACACCTTC. Encoded protein: CASSAEQGGYGYTF.

The chain couples TRBV7-9 to TRBJ1-4; D gene ambiguous. Germline values: CDR1 SEHNR, CDR2 FQNEAQ (reference sequence). The CDR3 is 15 amino acids. Between the trimmed V and J ends, which lost 3 bases and 7 bases, there was a span of 15 bases. CDR3 sequence (DNA): TGTGCCAGCAGCTTTGAGTCTCGTGGGATTGAAAAACTGTTTTTT. It specifies CASSFESRGIEKLFF.

CDR3 DNA sequence: TGTGCCAGTAGTCCGGGACTAGGGCCGGAGACCCAGTACTTC. It encodes CASSPGLGPETQYF. The V call is TRBV19, the J call TRBJ2-5; TRBD2 aligns across 8 bases. The CDR3 contains 14 residues. Germline V gene lookup returns CDR1 LNHDA and CDR2 SQIVND (reference sequence). Trimming removed 5 bases from V and 5 bases from J; junction bases left unmatched: 7.

This clone was found a few times. This chain joins TRBV7-8 and TRBJ1-6, with D uncertain. The CDR3 is made up of 13 amino acids. V lost 2 bases and J lost 7, with 6 bases in between. The germline gives CDR1 SGHVS, CDR2 FQNEAQ. CDR3 bases: TGTGCCAGCAGCTTAAGGGCCAATTCACCCCTCCACTTT. Its translation is CASSLRANSPLHF. Full variable domain (outside the CDR3, taken from reference TRBV7-8 and TRBJ1-6): GAGVSQSPRYKVAKRGQDVALRCDPISGHVSLFWYQQALGQGPEFLTYFQNEAQLDKSGLPSDRFFAERPEGSVSTLKIQRTQQEDSAVYLCASSLRANSPLHFGNGTRLTVT.

CDR3: CASSWSSGNTIYF. For the CDR3, the DNA is TGTGCCAGTAGTTGGAGCTCTGGAAACACCATATATTTT. This chain joins TRBV19 and TRBJ1-3, with D uncertain. V was trimmed by 5 bases and J by 0 bases, leaving 5 bases between them. CDR1 is LNHDA and CDR2 is SQIVND in the germline V gene (reference sequence). CDR3 length: 13 amino acids.

The chain uses TRBV18 and TRBJ2-1, with a weak D call TRBD2 (6 bases). Trimming took off 8 bases at V and 3 bases at J, with 14 bases between the two ends. The CDR3 runs 14 residues. Germline CDR1 KGHSH, CDR2 LQKENI. This chain's CDR3 is CASRLAGFYNEQFF. CDR3 bases: TGTGCCAGCCGTTTGGCGGGGTTCTACAATGAGCAGTTCTTC.

The chain carries TRBV18 and TRBJ2-1; 7 nucleotides agree with TRBD2. The J segment lost 3 bases and the V segment lost 6 bases, leaving 14 bases of the junction unmatched. Germline CDR1 reads KGHSH; CDR2 reads LQKENI. The CDR3 spans 17 residues. CDR3 sequence: CASSLIVERGRYNEQFF. As DNA, the CDR3 is TGTGCCAGCTCGCTCATAGTAGAGCGGGGCCGCTACAATGAGCAGTTCTTC.

The rearrangement uses TRBV18 and TRBJ1-1; D unresolved. The CDR3 has 13 residues. Germline loops: CDR1 KGHSH, CDR2 LQKENI. With 2 bases removed from V and 2 bases from J, the gap between germline ends came to 6 bases. CDR3 DNA: TGTGCCAGCTCACCAAACAGCAACACTGAAGCTTTCTTT. Translation: CASSPNSNTEAFF. The full variable domain, completed using reference TRBV18 and TRBJ1-1, is NAGVMQNPRHLVRRRGQEARLRCSPMKGHSHVYWYRQLPEEGLKFMVYLQKENIIDESGMPKERFSAEFPKEGPSILRIQQVVRGDSAAYFCASSPNSNTEAFFGQGTRLTVV.

J is TRBJ1-1 and V is TRBV5-6; D gene uncertain. Germline lookup yields CDR1 SGHDT and CDR2 YYEEEE. This CDR3 has 11 amino acids. V lost 1 base and J lost 7, with 5 bases in between. The DNA for the CDR3 is TGTGCCAGCAGCTTGATGGGTGAAGCTTTCTTT. This encodes CASSLMGEAFF. Filled out from reference TRBV5-6 and TRBJ1-1, the complete variable domain reads DAGVTQSPTHLIKTRGQQVTLRCSPKSGHDTVSWYQQALGQGPQFIFQYYEEEERQRGNFPDRFSGHQFPNYSSELNVNALLLGDSALYLCASSLMGEAFFGQGTRLTVV.

This clone has just one count. CDR3 protein: CASSFGQGYGELFF. Written as DNA, the CDR3 is TGTGCCAGCAGCTTTGGACAGGGGTACGGGGAGCTGTTTTTT. The chain couples TRBV7-3 to TRBJ2-2, with TRBD1 identical over 9 bases. The CDR3 runs 14 residues. With 3 bases clipped from V and 7 bases from J, the junction kept 3 bases outside the gene matches. Germline-derived CDR1 and CDR2 are SGHTA and FQGTGA.

This chain uses TRBV20-1 with TRBJ2-5; no firm D call. Judging by the DNA end, TRBJ2-7 fits better; the J call may be wrong. Germline V gene sequence: CDR1 DFQATT, CDR2 SNEGSKA (reference sequence). This CDR3 comprises 11 residues. CDR3 sequence: CSAPHKYEQYF. CDR3 nucleotides: TGCAGTGCCCCCCACAAGTACGAGCAGTACTTC.

The chain carries TRBV2 and TRBJ1-1, with D tentatively TRBD1 (5 bases). The CDR3 sequence is 13 residues long. Germline CDR1 is SNHLY and CDR2 is FYNNEI. The V and J ends lost 4 bases and 11 bases respectively, with 17 bases between them. The CDR3 sequence is CASSADGPKGAFF. The CDR3 DNA reads TGTGCCAGCAGTGCTGATGGACCTAAGGGGGCTTTCTTT.

The chain joins TRBV13 to TRBJ1-4, with TRBD1 matching 7 bases. Trimming removed 3 bases from V and 5 bases from J; junction bases left unmatched: 0. This CDR3 comprises 13 residues. Germline V lookup: CDR1 PRHDT, CDR2 FYEKMQ (reference sequence). This CDR3 is CASSFRGNEKLFF. The DNA for the CDR3 is TGTGCCAGCAGCTTCAGGGGGAATGAAAAACTGTTTTTT.